The T cell receptor beta chain described here comes from a study of shared clonotypes between healthy human individuals. Points on this clone: What it binds is unknown.

Study-wide results and caveats: The study found about 5% of naive CD4 clonotypes shared across a few donors. Naive subsets generally had larger estimated richness than memory subsets. Compared with clonotypes that all four donors shared, non-shared clonotypes had lower generation probabilities.

Repertoires were generated with immunoSEQ multiplex PCR, while TCRdb's copy carries only in-frame clones and drops some. Here the sample spans millions of clones, under 95% being singletons. Naive CD8 cells lacked CD45RO and underwent positive selection for CCR7, leaving out terminally differentiated effector memory CD45RA+ cells. Adults of Caucasian background living in Nashville, Tennessee made up all donors. This CDR3 has 18 amino acids. From germline, CDR1 is SGHDT and CDR2 YYEEEE. The junction had 9 bases not matched to a gene; V was cut back by 2 bases and J by 2 bases. The receptor comes from a man between 18 and 29 years old in good health. Some clones in this sample may be carry-over from other donors' samples. Sequenced: naive CD8+ T cells from PBMCs. The chain combines TRBV5-6 with TRBJ2-2; 10 positions agree with TRBD2. This CDR3 is CASSFDGTSGDNTGELFF. In DNA form, the CDR3 reads TGTGCCAGCAGCTTCGATGGTACTAGCGGGGATAACACCGGGGAGCTGTTTTTT.